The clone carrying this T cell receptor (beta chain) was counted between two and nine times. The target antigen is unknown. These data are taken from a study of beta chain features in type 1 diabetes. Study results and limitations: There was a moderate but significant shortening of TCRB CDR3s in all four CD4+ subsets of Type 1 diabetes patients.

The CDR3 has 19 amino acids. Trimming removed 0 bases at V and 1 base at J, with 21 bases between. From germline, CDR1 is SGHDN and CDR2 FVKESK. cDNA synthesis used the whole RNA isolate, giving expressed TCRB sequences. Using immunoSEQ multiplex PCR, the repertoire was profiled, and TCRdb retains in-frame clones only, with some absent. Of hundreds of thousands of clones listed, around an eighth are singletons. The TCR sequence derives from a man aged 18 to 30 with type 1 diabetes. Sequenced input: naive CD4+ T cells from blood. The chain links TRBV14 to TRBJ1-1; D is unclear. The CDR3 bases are TGTGCCAGCAGCCAAGAGGTCAAAGGAGGTTGGGAATGGAACACTGAAGCTTTCTTT. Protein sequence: CASSQEVKGGWEWNTEAFF. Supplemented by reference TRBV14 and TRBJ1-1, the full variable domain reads EAGVTQFPSHSVIEKGQTVTLRCDPISGHDNLYWYRRVMGKEIKFLLHFVKESKQDESGMPNNRFLAERTGGTYSTLKVQPAELEDSGVYFCASSQEVKGGWEWNTEAFFGQGTRLTVV.